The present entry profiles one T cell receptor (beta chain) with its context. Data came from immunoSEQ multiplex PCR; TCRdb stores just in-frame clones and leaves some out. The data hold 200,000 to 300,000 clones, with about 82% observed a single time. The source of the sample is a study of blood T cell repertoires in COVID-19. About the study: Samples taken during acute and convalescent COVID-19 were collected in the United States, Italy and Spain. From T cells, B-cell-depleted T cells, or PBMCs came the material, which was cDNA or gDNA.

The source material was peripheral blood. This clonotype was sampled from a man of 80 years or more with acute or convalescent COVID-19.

The CDR3 sequence is CASSSRDYGYTF. The CDR3 DNA sequence: TGTGCCAGCAGCTCCCGGGACTATGGCTACACCTTC. The chain recombines TRBV9 with TRBJ1-2; D gene ambiguous. Per germline, CDR1 SGDLS and CDR2 YYNGEE. V was clipped by 4 bases and J by 3 bases, with 7 bases between them. The CDR3 runs 12 residues.